The entry below describes one T cell receptor (beta chain). Its antigen is not known. Patients were ineligible given autoimmune disease history or systemic immunosuppression. This specimen belongs to a study of OX40 agonist ivuxolimab in advanced cancers. Broader study findings: Low normalized clonal expansion also occurred in some nonresponding patients. The work left the antigen specificity of expanded peripheral T cells undetermined.

Libraries were prepared by immunoSEQ multiplex PCR; TCRdb keeps only in-frame clonotypes and omits some of them. This table has roughly 80,000 clones, approximately 79% appearing once. The sequenced sample was CD4+ or CD8+ T cells sorted from blood, obtained in a trial of the OX40 agonist ivuxolimab. The TCR was taken from an adult with an advanced solid tumor such as melanoma, head and neck, liver or kidney cancer.

The CDR3 nucleotides read TGCGCCAGCAGCCGGTCGACAGCTGCGAACACCGGGGAGCTGTTTTTT. Protein sequence: CASSRSTAANTGELFF. The V and J genes are TRBV5-1 and TRBJ2-2; the D gene is possibly TRBD1 (5 bases). The CDR3 is 16 amino acids. V was trimmed by 4 bases and J by 0 bases, leaving 13 bases between them. Germline V gene lookup returns CDR1 SGHRS and CDR2 YFSETQ. Variable domain in full (rest from reference TRBV5-1 and TRBJ2-2): KAGVTQTPRYLIKTRGQQVTLSCSPISGHRSVSWYQQTPGQGLQFLFEYFSETQRNKGNFPGRFSGRQFSNSRSEMNVSTLELGDSALYLCASSRSTAANTGELFFGEGSRLTVL.